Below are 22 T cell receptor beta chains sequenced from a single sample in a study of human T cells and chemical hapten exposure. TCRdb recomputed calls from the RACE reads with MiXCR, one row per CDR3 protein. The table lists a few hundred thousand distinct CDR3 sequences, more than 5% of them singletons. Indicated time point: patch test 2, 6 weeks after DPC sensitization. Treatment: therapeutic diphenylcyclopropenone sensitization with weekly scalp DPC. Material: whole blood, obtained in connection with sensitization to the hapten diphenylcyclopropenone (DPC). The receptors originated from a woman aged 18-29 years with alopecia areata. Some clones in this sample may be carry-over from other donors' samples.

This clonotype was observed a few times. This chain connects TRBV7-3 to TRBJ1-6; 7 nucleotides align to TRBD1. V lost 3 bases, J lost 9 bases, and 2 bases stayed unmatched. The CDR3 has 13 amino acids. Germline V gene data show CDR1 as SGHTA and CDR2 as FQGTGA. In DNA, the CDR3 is TGTGCCAGCAGCTTGGACAGGCTTTCACCCCTCCACTTT. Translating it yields CASSLDRLSPLHF.

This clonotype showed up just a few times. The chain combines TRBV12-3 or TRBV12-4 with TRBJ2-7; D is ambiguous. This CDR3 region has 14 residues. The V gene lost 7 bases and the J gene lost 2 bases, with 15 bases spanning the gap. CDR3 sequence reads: CASTPPGYPYEQYF. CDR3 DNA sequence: TGTGCCAGCACCCCCCCGGGCTATCCCTACGAGCAGTACTTC.

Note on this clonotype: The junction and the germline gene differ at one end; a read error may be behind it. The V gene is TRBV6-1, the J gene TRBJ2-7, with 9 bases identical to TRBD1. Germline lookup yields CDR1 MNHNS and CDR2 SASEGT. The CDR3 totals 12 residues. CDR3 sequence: CASSDADRGLNF. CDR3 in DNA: TGTGCCAGCAGTGATGCAGACAGGGGGTTGAACTTC.

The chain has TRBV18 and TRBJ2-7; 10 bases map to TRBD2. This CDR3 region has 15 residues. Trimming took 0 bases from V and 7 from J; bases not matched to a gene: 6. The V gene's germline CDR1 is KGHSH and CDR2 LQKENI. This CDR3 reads CASSPPLAGAGEQYF. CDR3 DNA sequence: TGTGCCAGCTCACCACCGCTAGCGGGGGCGGGGGAGCAGTACTTC.

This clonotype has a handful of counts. Written as DNA, the CDR3 is TGTGCCAGCAGTTTGCTTTGGAACCAACAGGGGCTGTTTTTT. Protein product: CASSLLWNQQGLFF. J is TRBJ1-4 and V is TRBV12-3 or TRBV12-4; 7 positions match TRBD1. The CDR3 runs to 14 residues. With 3 bases clipped from V and 14 bases from J, the junction kept 12 bases outside the gene matches.

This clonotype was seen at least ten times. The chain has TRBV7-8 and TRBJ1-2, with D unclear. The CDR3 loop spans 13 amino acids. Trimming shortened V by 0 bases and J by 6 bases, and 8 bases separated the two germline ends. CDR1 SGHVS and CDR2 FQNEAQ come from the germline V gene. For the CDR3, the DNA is TGTGCCAGCAGCTTAGCTCCGTCGGATGGCTACACCTTC. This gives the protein CASSLAPSDGYTF.

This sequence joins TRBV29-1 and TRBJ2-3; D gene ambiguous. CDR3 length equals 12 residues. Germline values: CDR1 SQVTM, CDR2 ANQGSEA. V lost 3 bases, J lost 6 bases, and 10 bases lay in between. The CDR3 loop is CSVEKMEDTQYF. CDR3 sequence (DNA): TGCAGCGTTGAGAAAATGGAGGATACGCAGTATTTT.

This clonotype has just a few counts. As DNA, the CDR3 is TGTGCCACCCATGGACACAGCACACCCGACAATGAGCAGTTCTTC. Translation: CATHGHSTPDNEQFF. The V and J genes are TRBV6-1 and TRBJ2-1; possibly TRBD1 for D (5 bases). CDR1 MNHNS and CDR2 SASEGT come from the germline V gene. Trimming pared 10 bases from V and 5 bases from J, leaving 21 bases between. The CDR3 is 15 amino acids.

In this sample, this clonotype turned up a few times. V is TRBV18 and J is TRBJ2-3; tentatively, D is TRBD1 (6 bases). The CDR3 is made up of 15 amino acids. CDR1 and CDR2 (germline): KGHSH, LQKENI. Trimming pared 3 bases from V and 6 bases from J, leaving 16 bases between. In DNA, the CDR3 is TGTGCCAGCTCACCCCCGAGCAGGGGTGAGGATACGCAGTATTTT. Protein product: CASSPPSRGEDTQYF.

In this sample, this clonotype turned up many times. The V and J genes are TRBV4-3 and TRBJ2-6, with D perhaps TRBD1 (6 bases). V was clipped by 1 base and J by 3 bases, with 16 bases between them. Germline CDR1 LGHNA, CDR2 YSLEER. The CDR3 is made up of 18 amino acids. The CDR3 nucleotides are TGCGCCAGCAGCCAAGGTGTTGTGGGGGCCGGTGGGGCCAACGTCCTGACTTTC. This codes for CASSQGVVGAGGANVLTF.

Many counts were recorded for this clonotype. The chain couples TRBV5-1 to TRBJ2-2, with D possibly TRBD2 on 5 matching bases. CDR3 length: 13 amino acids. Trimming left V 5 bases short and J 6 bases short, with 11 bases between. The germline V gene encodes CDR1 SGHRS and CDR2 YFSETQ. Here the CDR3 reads CASREDGAGELFF. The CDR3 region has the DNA TGCGCCAGCAGAGAAGACGGGGCCGGGGAGCTGTTTTTT. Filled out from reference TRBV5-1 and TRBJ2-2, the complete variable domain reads KAGVTQTPRYLIKTRGQQVTLSCSPISGHRSVSWYQQTPGQGLQFLFEYFSETQRNKGNFPGRFSGRQFSNSRSEMNVSTLELGDSALYLCASREDGAGELFFGEGSRLTVL.

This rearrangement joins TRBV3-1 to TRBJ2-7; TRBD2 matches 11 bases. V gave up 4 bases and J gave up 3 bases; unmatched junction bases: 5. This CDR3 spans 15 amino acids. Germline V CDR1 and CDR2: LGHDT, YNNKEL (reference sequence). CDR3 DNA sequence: TGTGCCAGCAGCCCCACTAGCGGGGGTTACTACGAGCAGTACTTC. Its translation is CASSPTSGGYYEQYF.

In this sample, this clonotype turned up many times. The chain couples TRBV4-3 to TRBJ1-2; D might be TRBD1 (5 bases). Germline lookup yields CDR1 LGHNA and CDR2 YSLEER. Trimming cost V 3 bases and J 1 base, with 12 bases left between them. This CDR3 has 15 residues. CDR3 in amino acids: CASSQDTTYNYGYTF. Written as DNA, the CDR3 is TGCGCCAGCAGCCAGGACACCACCTATAACTATGGCTACACCTTC.

The CDR3 spells CASRQGVYSNQPQHF. In DNA, the CDR3 is TGTGCCAGTAGGCAGGGGGTTTATAGCAATCAGCCCCAGCATTTT. The rearrangement links TRBV19 to TRBJ1-5; 7 nucleotides align to TRBD1. Trimming cost V 6 bases and J 0 bases; bases outside gene matches: 5. This CDR3 is 15 amino acids long. Germline V gene lookup returns CDR1 LNHDA and CDR2 SQIVND (reference sequence).

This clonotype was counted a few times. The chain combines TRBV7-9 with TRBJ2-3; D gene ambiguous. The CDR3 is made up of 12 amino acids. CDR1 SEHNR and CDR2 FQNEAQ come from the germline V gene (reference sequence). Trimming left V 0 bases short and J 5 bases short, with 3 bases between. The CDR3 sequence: CASSLAVDTQYF. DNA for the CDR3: TGTGCCAGCAGCTTAGCCGTAGATACGCAGTATTTT.

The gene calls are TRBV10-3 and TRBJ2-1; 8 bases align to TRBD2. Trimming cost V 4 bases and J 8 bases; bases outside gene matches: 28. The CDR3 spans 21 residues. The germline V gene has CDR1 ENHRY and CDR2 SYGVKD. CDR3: CAISARGVSLSGGLPSHEQFF. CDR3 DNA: TGTGCCATCAGTGCAAGGGGCGTTTCTTTGAGCGGGGGTCTACCAAGCCATGAGCAGTTCTTC.

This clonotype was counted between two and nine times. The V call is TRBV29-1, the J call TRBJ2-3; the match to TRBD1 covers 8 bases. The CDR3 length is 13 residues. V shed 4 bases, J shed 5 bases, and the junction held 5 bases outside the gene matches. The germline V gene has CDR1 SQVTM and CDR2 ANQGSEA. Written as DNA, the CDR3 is TGCAGCGTTGGCAGGGGGCGCAGAGATACGCAGTATTTT. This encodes CSVGRGRRDTQYF.

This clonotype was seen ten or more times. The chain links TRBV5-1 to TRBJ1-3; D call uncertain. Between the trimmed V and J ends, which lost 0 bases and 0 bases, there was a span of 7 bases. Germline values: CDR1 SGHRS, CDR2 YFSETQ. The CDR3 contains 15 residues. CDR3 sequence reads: CASSLDASSGNTIYF. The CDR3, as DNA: TGCGCCAGCAGCTTGGACGCTAGCTCTGGAAACACCATATATTTT.

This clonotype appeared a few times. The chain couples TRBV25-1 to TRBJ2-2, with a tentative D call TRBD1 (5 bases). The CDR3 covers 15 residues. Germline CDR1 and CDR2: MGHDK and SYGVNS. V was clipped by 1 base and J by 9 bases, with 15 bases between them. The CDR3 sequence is CASSEWGGPHRELFF. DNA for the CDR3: TGTGCCAGCAGTGAATGGGGCGGACCTCACCGGGAGCTGTTTTTT. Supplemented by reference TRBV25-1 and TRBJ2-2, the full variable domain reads EADIYQTPRYLVIGTGKKITLECSQTMGHDKMYWYQQDPGMELHLIHYSYGVNSTEKGDLSSESTVSRIRTEHFPLTLESARPSHTSQYLCASSEWGGPHRELFFGEGSRLTVL.

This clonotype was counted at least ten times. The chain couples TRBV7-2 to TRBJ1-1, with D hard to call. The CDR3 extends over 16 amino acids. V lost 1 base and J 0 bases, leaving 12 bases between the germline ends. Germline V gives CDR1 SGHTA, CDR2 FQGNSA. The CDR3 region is CASSLGQISMNTEAFF. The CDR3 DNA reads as TGTGCCAGCAGCTTAGGTCAGATTTCAATGAACACTGAAGCTTTCTTT.

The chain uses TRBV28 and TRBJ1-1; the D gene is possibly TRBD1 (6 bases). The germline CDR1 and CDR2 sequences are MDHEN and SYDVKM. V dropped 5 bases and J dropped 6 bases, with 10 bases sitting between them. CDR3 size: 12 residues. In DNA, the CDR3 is TGTGCCAGCAGTCGGGAGGGGGCTGAAGCTTTCTTT. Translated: CASSREGAEAFF.

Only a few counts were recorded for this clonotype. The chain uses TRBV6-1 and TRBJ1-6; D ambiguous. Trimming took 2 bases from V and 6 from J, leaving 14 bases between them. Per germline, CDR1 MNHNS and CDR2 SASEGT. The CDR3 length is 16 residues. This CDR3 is CASSEQPPSLNSPLHF. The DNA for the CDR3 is TGTGCCAGCAGTGAACAGCCACCTAGCCTTAATTCACCCCTCCACTTT.